Listed below are T cell receptor beta chains from one sample, sequenced in a study of blood T cell repertoires in COVID-19. Assay used: immunoSEQ multiplex PCR; TCRdb lists only in-frame clones, some missing. The data hold about 110,000 clones, with around 85% observed a single time. The material sequenced was peripheral blood. The origin of the receptors is a human donor in a cohort sampled during active COVID-19. Each CDR3 is given with its conserved first and last residue. The order of the fields is J gene, CDR3 length, V gene, CDR3 protein.

J gene: TRBJ1-4
CDR3 length: 14
V gene: TRBV5-8
CDR3 protein: CASSLRGGIEKLFF

J gene: TRBJ2-5
CDR3 length: 19
V gene: TRBV11-3
CDR3 protein: CASSLALQAGHKRVKAQYF

J gene: TRBJ2-3
CDR3 length: 15
V gene: TRBV5-8
CDR3 protein: CASSLASGQPDTQYF

J gene: TRBJ1-4
CDR3 length: 14
V gene: TRBV7-9
CDR3 protein: CASSRGQINEKLFF

J gene: TRBJ1-5
CDR3 length: 14
V gene: TRBV2
CDR3 protein: CASRGHVSNQPQHF

J gene: TRBJ2-3
CDR3 length: 13
V gene: TRBV2
CDR3 protein: CASSVRSGDTQYF

J gene: TRBJ1-4
CDR3 length: 14
V gene: TRBV18
CDR3 protein: CASSPLSGYEKLFF

J gene: TRBJ2-2
CDR3 length: 13
V gene: TRBV12-5
CDR3 protein: CASGDRDHGELFF

J gene: TRBJ2-1
CDR3 length: 18
V gene: TRBV6-2/TRBV6-3
CDR3 protein: CASSYPSPSYRIYNEQFF

J gene: TRBJ1-1
CDR3 length: 14
V gene: TRBV6-5
CDR3 protein: CASSYQGVNTEAFF

J gene: TRBJ1-1
CDR3 length: 14
V gene: TRBV19
CDR3 protein: CASRPPGMGPEAFF

J gene: TRBJ1-1
CDR3 length: 16
V gene: TRBV19
CDR3 protein: CASSIDLLGSWGKAFF

J gene: TRBJ2-7
CDR3 length: 16
V gene: TRBV4-2
CDR3 protein: CASSPAVLSGSYEQYF

J gene: TRBJ1-1
CDR3 length: 12
V gene: TRBV3-1/TRBV3-2
CDR3 protein: CASSLHRGGAFF

J gene: TRBJ1-3
CDR3 length: 16
V gene: TRBV6-6
CDR3 protein: CASSNAKDSSGNTIYF

J gene: TRBJ1-5
CDR3 length: 14
V gene: TRBV5-6
CDR3 protein: CASSLDRNNQPQHF

J gene: TRBJ2-2
CDR3 length: 12
V gene: TRBV19
CDR3 protein: CASSQVHGELFF

J gene: TRBJ1-2
CDR3 length: 14
V gene: TRBV18
CDR3 protein: CASSPKQGARGYTF

J gene: TRBJ1-6
CDR3 length: 16
V gene: TRBV5-4
CDR3 protein: CASSSGQGRLYSPLHF

J gene: TRBJ1-6
CDR3 length: 13
V gene: TRBV5-1
CDR3 protein: CASREGQNSPLHF

J gene: TRBJ1-6
CDR3 length: 15
V gene: TRBV9
CDR3 protein: CANRDRPFYNSPLHF

J gene: TRBJ2-7
CDR3 length: 13
V gene: TRBV25-1
CDR3 protein: CASSEYGGGEQYF

J gene: TRBJ2-2
CDR3 length: 16
V gene: TRBV4-1
CDR3 protein: CASSQASGVSTGELFF

J gene: TRBJ2-1
CDR3 length: 17
V gene: TRBV7-3
CDR3 protein: CASSLSGGESSYNEQFF

J gene: TRBJ2-7
CDR3 length: 16
V gene: TRBV11-2
CDR3 protein: CASGASGGFSSYEQYF

J gene: TRBJ2-1
CDR3 length: 13
V gene: TRBV2
CDR3 protein: CATSGQGGNEQFF

J gene: TRBJ2-5
CDR3 length: 17
V gene: TRBV24-1
CDR3 protein: CATSDQGQGLLRETQYF

J gene: TRBJ1-3
CDR3 length: 16
V gene: TRBV14
CDR3 protein: CASSLNRGYSGNTIYF

J gene: TRBJ2-2
CDR3 length: 14
V gene: TRBV5-1
CDR3 protein: CASSLGGRTGELFF

J gene: TRBJ2-7
CDR3 length: 15
V gene: TRBV19
CDR3 protein: CASSISLAGTYEQYF

J gene: TRBJ2-7
CDR3 length: 14
V gene: TRBV11-2
CDR3 protein: CASSLGVRAEEQYF

J gene: TRBJ2-3
CDR3 length: 15
V gene: TRBV11-3
CDR3 protein: CASSLGLAPSDTQYF

J gene: TRBJ1-2
CDR3 length: 10
V gene: TRBV20-1
CDR3 protein: CSAQSGGYTF

J gene: TRBJ1-4
CDR3 length: 13
V gene: TRBV2
CDR3 protein: CASSTDRGEKLFF

J gene: TRBJ2-2
CDR3 length: 14
V gene: TRBV4-3
CDR3 protein: CASSQEGPAGELFF

J gene: TRBJ1-1
CDR3 length: 13
V gene: TRBV11-2
CDR3 protein: CASSLTRNTEAFF

J gene: TRBJ2-7
CDR3 length: 13
V gene: TRBV3-1/TRBV3-2
CDR3 protein: CASSQGPPGGQYF

J gene: TRBJ1-6
CDR3 length: 16
V gene: TRBV27
CDR3 protein: CASSFDRATGNSPLHF

J gene: TRBJ2-5
CDR3 length: 15
V gene: TRBV11-2
CDR3 protein: CASSLNRGALGTQYF

J gene: TRBJ2-1
CDR3 length: 20
V gene: TRBV2
CDR3 protein: CASKVGGQLRIGASYNEQFF

J gene: TRBJ1-6
CDR3 length: 15
V gene: TRBV9
CDR3 protein: CASSQKTGVNSPLHF

J gene: TRBJ2-1
CDR3 length: 17
V gene: TRBV3-1/TRBV3-2
CDR3 protein: CASSQEHGGPSYNEQFF